This T cell receptor (beta chain) was profiled in a study of shared clonotypes between healthy human individuals. Donors had no recently reported acute infections or vaccinations and were HIV-negative. Within Nashville, Tennessee resided all donors, each a Caucasian adult. Ten immunoSEQ deep assay plates held the unsorted PBMC DNA. In the original workflow: ImmunoSEQ output held junction-only sequences without quality scores, so filtering differed. The data were produced by immunoSEQ multiplex PCR, yet TCRdb's version contains in-frame clones alone and is incomplete. The V and J calls and clone size are taken from that table; D and trimming were inferred from the DNA. The sample comprises about 480,000 clones, 75% to 80% of which are singletons, and approximately 13% rests with the top ten. This CDR3 has 13 amino acids. In germline, CDR1 is MGHDK, CDR2 SYGVNS. The junction had 5 bases not matched to a gene; V was cut back by 4 bases and J by 5 bases.

The gene calls are TRBV25-1 and TRBJ2-7, with 7 bases aligning to TRBD1. The sequenced sample consisted of PBMCs. The receptor comes from a middle-aged woman in good health. Some clones in this sample may be carry-over from other donors' samples. CDR3 sequence reads: CASSVQGVDEQYF. CDR3 coding DNA: TGTGCCAGCAGTGTCCAGGGGGTCGACGAGCAGTACTTC.